Described below is a single TCR beta chain sequence and its context. The antigen is unknown. The CDR3 is 14 amino acids. V was shortened by 2 bases and J by 6 bases, with 15 bases between the two germline ends. CDR1 and CDR2 (germline): SGHRS, YFSETQ. This entry is derived from a study of sequential checkpoint blockade in melanoma. Background on the study: After nivolumab or ipilimumab alone, over 20 patients had week-13 rebiopsies.

The treatment here: randomized to nivolumab then ipilimumab (arm A) or the reverse (arm B). Sequenced by immunoSEQ multiplex PCR; TCRdb stores in-frame clones only, minus some. Here the sample spans around 4,000 clones, roughly 25% being singletons. Study-level results: Mutational load did not correlate with tumor T-cell fraction or clonality. Rising tumor T-cell fraction and clonality meant about 30 times likelier benefit.

The sequences come from tumor tissue (inferred from file names), collected from a patient given nivolumab and ipilimumab in sequence. The TCR comes from a human donor with melanoma. The chain couples TRBV5-1 to TRBJ2-7; D not certain. CDR3 bases: TGCGCCAGCAGCTTACTTGACACCCTCGGCGAGCAGTACTTC. This translates into CASSLLDTLGEQYF.